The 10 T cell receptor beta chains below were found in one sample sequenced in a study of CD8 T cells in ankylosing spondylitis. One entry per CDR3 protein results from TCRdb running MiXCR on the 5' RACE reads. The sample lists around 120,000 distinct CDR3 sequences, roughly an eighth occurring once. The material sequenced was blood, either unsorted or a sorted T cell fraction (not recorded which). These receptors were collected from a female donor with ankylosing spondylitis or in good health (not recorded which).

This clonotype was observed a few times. CDR3 loop: CASSRQTGFTDTQYF. CDR3 in DNA: TGTGCCAGCAGCCGCCAGACAGGGTTCACAGATACGCAGTATTTT. The chain has TRBV7-2 and TRBJ2-3; 7 bases fit TRBD1. The CDR3 loop spans 15 amino acids. Germline loops: CDR1 SGHTA, CDR2 FQGNSA. Trimming cost V 5 bases and J 2 bases; bases outside gene matches: 7.

The DNA for the CDR3 is TGTGCCATCAGTGAGGGCGAGGGGCTGACCCAGTACTTC. The encoded protein is CAISEGEGLTQYF. The chain links TRBV10-3 to TRBJ2-5; D is perhaps TRBD1 or TRBD2 (5 bases each). The V gene lost 2 bases and the J gene lost 7 bases, with 11 bases spanning the gap. The CDR3 loop spans 13 amino acids. The germline CDR1 and CDR2 sequences are ENHRY and SYGVKD.

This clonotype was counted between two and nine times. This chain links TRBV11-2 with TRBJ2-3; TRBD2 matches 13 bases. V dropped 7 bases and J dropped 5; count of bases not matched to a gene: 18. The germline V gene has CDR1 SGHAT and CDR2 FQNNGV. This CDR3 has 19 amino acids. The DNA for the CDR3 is TGTGCCAGCACCCGTGTACCTACTAGCGGGGGGGCATTGGGAGATACGCAGTATTTT. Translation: CASTRVPTSGGALGDTQYF.

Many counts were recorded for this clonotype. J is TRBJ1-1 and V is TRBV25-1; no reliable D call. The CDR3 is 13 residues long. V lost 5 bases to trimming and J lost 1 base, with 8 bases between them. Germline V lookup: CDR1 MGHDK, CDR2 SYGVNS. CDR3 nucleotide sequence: TGTGCCAGCAGTTTCCAGGCGAACACTGAAGCTTTCTTT. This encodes CASSFQANTEAFF.

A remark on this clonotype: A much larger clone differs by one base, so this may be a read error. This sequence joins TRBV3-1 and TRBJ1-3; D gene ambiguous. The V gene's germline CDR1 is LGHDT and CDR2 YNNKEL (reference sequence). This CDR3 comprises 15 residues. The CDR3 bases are TGTACCAGCAGCCAAACAGAGAGCTCTGGAAACACCATATATTTT. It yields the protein CTSSQTESSGNTIYF. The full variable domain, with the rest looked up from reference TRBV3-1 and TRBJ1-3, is DTAVSQTPKYLVTQMGNDKSIKCEQNLGHDTMYWYKQDSKKFLKIMFSYNNKELIINETVPNRFSPKSPDKAHLNLHINSLELGDSAVYFCTSSQTESSGNTIYFGEGSWLTVV.

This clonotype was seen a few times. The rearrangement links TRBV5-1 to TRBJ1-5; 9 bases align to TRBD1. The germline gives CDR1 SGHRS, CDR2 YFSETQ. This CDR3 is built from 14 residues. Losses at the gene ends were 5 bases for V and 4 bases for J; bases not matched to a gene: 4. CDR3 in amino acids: CASRPGTGNQPQHF. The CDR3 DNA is TGCGCCAGCAGGCCCGGGACAGGGAATCAGCCCCAGCATTTT.

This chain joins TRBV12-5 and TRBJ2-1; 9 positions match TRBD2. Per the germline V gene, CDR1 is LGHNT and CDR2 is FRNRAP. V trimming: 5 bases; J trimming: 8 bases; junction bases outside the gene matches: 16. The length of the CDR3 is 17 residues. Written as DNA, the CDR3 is TGTGCTAGTGGTCCTGAGAGATTAGCGGGAGAGGTCCATGAGCAGTTCTTC. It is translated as CASGPERLAGEVHEQFF.

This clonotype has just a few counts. In nucleotides, the CDR3 is TGTGCCAGCAGCTTAGGGTTGGGGGGCAACGAGCAGTACTTC. Amino acids: CASSLGLGGNEQYF. J is TRBJ2-7 and V is TRBV7-2; D tentatively reads TRBD1 or TRBD2 (6 bases each). Trimming removed 1 base from V and 5 bases from J, with 12 bases in between. The CDR3 is made up of 14 amino acids. Looked up from germline, CDR1 is SGHTA and CDR2 is FQGNSA.

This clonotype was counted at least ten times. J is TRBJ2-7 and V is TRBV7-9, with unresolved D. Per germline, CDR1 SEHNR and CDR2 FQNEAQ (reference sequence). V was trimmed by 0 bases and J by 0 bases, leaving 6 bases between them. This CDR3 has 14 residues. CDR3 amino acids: CASSLAESSYEQYF. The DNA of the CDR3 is TGTGCCAGCAGCTTAGCAGAGAGCTCCTACGAGCAGTACTTC.

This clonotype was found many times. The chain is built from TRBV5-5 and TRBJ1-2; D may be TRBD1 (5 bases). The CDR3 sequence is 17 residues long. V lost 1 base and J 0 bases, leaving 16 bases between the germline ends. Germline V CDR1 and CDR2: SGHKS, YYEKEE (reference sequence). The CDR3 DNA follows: TGTGCCAGCAGCTTGATTTTTCAGAGGGGATCTAACTATGGCTACACCTTC. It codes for CASSLIFQRGSNYGYTF.